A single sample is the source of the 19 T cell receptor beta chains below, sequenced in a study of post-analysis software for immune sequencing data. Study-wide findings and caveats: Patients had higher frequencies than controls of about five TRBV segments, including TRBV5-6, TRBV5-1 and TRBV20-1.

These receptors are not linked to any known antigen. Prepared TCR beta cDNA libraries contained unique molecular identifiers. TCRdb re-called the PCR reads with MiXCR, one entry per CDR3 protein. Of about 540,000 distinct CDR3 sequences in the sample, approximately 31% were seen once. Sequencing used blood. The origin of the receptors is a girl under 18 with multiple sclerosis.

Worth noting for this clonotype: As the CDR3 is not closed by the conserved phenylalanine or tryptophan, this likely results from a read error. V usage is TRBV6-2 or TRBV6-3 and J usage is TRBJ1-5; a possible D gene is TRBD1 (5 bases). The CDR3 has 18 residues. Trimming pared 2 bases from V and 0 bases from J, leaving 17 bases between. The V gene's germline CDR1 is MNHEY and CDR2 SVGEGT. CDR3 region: CASSYGMRGGYSNQPQHV. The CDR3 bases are TGTGCCAGCAGTTACGGGATGAGGGGAGGTTATAGCAATCAGCCCCAGCATGTT.

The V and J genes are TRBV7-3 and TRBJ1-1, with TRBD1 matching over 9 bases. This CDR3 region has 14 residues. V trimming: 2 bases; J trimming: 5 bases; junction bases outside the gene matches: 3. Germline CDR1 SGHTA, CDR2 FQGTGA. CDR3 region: CASSLSGTGTEAFF. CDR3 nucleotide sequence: TGTGCCAGCAGCTTATCCGGGACAGGGACTGAAGCTTTCTTT.

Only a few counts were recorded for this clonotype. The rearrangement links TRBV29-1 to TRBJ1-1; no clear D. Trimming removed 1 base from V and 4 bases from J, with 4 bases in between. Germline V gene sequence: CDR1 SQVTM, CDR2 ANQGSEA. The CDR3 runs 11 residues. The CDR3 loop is CSVEGPTEAFF. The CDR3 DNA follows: TGCAGCGTTGAAGGCCCCACTGAAGCTTTCTTT.

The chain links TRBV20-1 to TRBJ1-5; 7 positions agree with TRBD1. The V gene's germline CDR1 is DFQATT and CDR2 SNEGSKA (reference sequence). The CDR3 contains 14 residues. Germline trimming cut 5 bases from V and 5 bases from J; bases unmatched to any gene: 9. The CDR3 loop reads CSAYGQVGDQPQHF. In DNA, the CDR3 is TGCAGTGCTTACGGACAGGTGGGCGATCAGCCCCAGCATTTT.

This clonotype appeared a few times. CDR3 nucleotides: TGCGCCAGCAGCTCCGGGACAGGGCGCGTTTTGTACACTGAAGCTTTCTTT. It translates to CASSSGTGRVLYTEAFF. The rearrangement joins TRBV5-1 to TRBJ1-1, with TRBD1 identical over 9 bases. Trimming took 3 bases from V and 3 from J; bases not matched to a gene: 12. Germline lookup yields CDR1 SGHRS and CDR2 YFSETQ. This CDR3 is 17 amino acids long. Variable domain in full (rest from reference TRBV5-1 and TRBJ1-1): KAGVTQTPRYLIKTRGQQVTLSCSPISGHRSVSWYQQTPGQGLQFLFEYFSETQRNKGNFPGRFSGRQFSNSRSEMNVSTLELGDSALYLCASSSGTGRVLYTEAFFGQGTRLTVV.

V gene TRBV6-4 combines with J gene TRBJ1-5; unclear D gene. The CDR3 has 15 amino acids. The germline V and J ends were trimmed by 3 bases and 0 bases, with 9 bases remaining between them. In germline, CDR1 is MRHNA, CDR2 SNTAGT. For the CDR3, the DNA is TGTGCCAGCAGTGAGTCGTGGAATAGCAATCAGCCCCAGCATTTT. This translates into CASSESWNSNQPQHF.

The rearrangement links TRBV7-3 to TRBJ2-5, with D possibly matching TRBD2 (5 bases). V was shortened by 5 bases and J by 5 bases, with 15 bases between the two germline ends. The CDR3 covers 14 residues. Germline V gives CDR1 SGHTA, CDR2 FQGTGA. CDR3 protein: CASSPSTGLETQYF. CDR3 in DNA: TGTGCCAGCAGCCCCAGCACGGGATTGGAGACCCAGTACTTC. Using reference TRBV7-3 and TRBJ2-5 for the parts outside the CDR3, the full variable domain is GAGVSQTPSNKVTEKGKYVELRCDPISGHTALYWYRQSLGQGPEFLIYFQGTGAADDSGLPNDRFFAVRPEGSVSTLKIQRTERGDSAVYLCASSPSTGLETQYFGPGTRLLVL.

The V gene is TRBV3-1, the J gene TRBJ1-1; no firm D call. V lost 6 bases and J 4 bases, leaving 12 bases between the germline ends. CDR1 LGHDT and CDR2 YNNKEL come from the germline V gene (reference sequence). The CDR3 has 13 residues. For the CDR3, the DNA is TGTGCCAGCAGGTACCTTAGTGGCACTGAAGCTTTCTTT. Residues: CASRYLSGTEAFF. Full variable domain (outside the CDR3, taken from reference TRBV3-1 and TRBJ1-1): DTAVSQTPKYLVTQMGNDKSIKCEQNLGHDTMYWYKQDSKKFLKIMFSYNNKELIINETVPNRFSPKSPDKAHLNLHINSLELGDSAVYFCASRYLSGTEAFFGQGTRLTVV.

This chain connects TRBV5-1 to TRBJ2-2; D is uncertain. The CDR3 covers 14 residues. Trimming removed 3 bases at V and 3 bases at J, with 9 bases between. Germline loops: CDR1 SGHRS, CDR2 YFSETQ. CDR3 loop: CASSSGDYTGELFF. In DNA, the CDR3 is TGCGCCAGCAGCTCGGGCGATTACACCGGGGAGCTGTTTTTT.

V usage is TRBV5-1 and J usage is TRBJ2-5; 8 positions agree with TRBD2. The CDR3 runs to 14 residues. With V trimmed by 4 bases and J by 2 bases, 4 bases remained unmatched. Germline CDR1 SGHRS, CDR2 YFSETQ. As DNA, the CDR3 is TGCGCCAGCAGCGAACTAGCGGTACAAGAGACCCAGTACTTC. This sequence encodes CASSELAVQETQYF.

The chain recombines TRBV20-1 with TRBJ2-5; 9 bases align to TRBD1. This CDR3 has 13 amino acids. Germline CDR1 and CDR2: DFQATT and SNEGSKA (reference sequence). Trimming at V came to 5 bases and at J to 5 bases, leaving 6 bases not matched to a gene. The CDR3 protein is CSAPRQGGETQYF. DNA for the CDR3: TGCAGTGCTCCTCGACAGGGGGGGGAGACCCAGTACTTC.

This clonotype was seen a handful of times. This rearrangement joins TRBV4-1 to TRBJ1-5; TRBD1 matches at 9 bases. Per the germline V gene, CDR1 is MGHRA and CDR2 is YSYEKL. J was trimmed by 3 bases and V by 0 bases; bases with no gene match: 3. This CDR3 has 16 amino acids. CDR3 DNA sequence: TGCGCCAGCAGCCAAGAAACAGGGGGCCTCAATCAGCCCCAGCATTTT. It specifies CASSQETGGLNQPQHF.

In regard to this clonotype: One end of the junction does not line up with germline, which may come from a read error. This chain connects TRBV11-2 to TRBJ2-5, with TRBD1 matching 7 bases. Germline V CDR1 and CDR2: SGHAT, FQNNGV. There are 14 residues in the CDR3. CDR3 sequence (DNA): TGTGCCGGCAGCCGTACCACAGGGGCAGAGACCCAGTACTTC. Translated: CAGSRTTGAETQYF.

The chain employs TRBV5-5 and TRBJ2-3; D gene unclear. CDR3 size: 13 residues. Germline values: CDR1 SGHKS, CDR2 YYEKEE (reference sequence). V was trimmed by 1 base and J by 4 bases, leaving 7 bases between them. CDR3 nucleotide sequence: TGTGCCAGCAGCTTGCGAAATTCAGATACGCAGTATTTT. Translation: CASSLRNSDTQYF.

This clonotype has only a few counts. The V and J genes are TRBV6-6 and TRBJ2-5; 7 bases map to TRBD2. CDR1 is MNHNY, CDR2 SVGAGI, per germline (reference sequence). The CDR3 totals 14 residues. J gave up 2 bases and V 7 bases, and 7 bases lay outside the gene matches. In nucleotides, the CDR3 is TGTGCCAGCACCAGAGCGGGGCGACAAGAGACCCAGTACTTC. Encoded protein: CASTRAGRQETQYF.

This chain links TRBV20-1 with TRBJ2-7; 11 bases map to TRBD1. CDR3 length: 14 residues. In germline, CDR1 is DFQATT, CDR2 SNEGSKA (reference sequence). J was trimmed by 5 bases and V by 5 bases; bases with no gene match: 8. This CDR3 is CSALRTGGNDEQYF. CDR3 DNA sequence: TGCAGTGCTCTCCGGACAGGGGGCAACGACGAGCAGTACTTC.

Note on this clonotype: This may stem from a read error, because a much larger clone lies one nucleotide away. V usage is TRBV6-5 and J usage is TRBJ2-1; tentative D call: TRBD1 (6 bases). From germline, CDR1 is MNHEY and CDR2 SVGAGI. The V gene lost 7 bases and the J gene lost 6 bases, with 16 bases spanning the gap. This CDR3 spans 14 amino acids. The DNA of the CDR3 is TGTGCCAGCACCCACCGGGTAGGGGGCAATGAGCAGTTCTTC. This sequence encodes CASTHRVGGNEQFF.

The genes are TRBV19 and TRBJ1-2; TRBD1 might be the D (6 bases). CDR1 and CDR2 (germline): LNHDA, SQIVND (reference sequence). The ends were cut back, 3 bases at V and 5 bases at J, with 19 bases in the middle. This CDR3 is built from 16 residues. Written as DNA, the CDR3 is TGTGCCAGTAGTATTTCCTCCTGGGGGGCCCAGTATGGCTACACCTTC. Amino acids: CASSISSWGAQYGYTF.

The CDR3 here is CASSQMGGGAIGEQYF. The CDR3 DNA reads TGTGCCAGCAGCCAGATGGGCGGGGGGGCCATAGGCGAGCAGTACTTC. The chain links TRBV7-8 to TRBJ2-7, with 9 bases fitting TRBD2. V was pared by 5 bases and J by 6 bases, with 14 bases of the junction left unmatched. The CDR3 spans 16 residues. Germline V lookup: CDR1 SGHVS, CDR2 FQNEAQ.